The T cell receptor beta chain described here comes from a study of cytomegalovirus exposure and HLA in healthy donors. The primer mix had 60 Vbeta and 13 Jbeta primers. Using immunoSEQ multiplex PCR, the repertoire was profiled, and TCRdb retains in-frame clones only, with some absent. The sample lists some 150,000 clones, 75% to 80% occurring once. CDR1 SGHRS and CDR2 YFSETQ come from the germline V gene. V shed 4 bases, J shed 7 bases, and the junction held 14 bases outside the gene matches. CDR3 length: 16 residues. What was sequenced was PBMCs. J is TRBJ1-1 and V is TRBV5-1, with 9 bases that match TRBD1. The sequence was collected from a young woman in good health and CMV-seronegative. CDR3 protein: CASSPTGQGNRGEAFF. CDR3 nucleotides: TGCGCCAGCAGCCCAACGGGACAGGGAAATAGGGGTGAAGCTTTCTTT.